The 8 T cell receptor beta chains reported below all come from one sample, sequenced in a study of tumor-infiltrating lymphocytes in primary liver carcinoma. DNA and RNA were both co-extracted from roughly 18-30 mg of bulk tissue that had not been sorted. From 450 to 550 ng total RNA, TCR beta cDNA was generated with a primer in the constant region. The TCR beta library was amplified through three nested multiplex PCR rounds in a modified ARM-PCR procedure. Rounds one and two of PCR, each of roughly 10 cycles, were primed with TRBV1-TRBV30 forward primers and a C-beta reverse primer. MiXCR was run by TCRdb on the multiplex PCR reads, yielding one entry per CDR3 protein. The table lists approximately 60,000 distinct CDR3 sequences, over 65% of them singletons. Sequenced material: liver tumor tissue from sampling region 2. Subset noted: tumor region T2, inferior pole. The receptor set was obtained from a man aged 40-49 years with primary liver carcinoma and hepatitis B virus infection.

Comments on this clonotype: A single base separates this from a much larger clone, so it may be a read error. The chain recombines TRBV4-3 with TRBJ1-2, with TRBD1 identical over 8 bases. CDR3 length equals 14 residues. CDR1 is LGHNA and CDR2 is YSLEER in the germline V gene. CDR3 DNA: TGCGCCAGCAGCTTCCAGGGGGCAGGCTATGGCTGCACCTTC. Amino acids: CASSFQGAGYGCTF.

This chain uses TRBV28 with TRBJ2-1, with 8 bases identical to TRBD1. With 4 bases clipped from V and 10 bases from J, the junction kept 15 bases outside the gene matches. Looked up from germline, CDR1 is MDHEN and CDR2 is SYDVKM. This CDR3 has 16 amino acids. In DNA form, the CDR3 reads TGTGCCAGCAGTTGGGGACAGGTTCTACTTCGATGGGAGCAGTTCTTC. It yields the protein CASSWGQVLLRWEQFF.

Concerning this clonotype: The germline gene is not matched at one end of the junction; a read error may be the cause. The V and J genes are TRBV6-2 or TRBV6-3 and TRBJ2-3, with D unclear. Looked up from germline, CDR1 is MNHEY and CDR2 is SVGEGT. The CDR3 spans 15 residues. The CDR3 sequence is CAVKVTLLLTDTQYF. CDR3 DNA sequence: TGTGCCGTCAAAGTGACTTTACTCCTCACAGATACACAGTATTTT.

This clonotype was counted many times. The chain has TRBV7-9 and TRBJ1-5; 7 bases map to TRBD1. Germline CDR1 and CDR2: SEHNR and FQNEAQ (reference sequence). CDR3 size: 16 residues. V shed 5 bases and J 0 bases; nucleotides not matched to a gene: 7. CDR3 in amino acids: CASSPGTVGSNQPQHF. The CDR3 region has the DNA TGTGCCAGCAGCCCCGGGACAGTTGGTAGCAATCAGCCCCAGCATTTT.

Comments on this clonotype: The junction departs from the called germline gene at one end, perhaps through a read error. The rearrangement links TRBV5-1 to TRBJ2-5, with 14 bases identical to TRBD2. The germline gives CDR1 SGHRS, CDR2 YFSETQ. CDR3 length: 16 residues. The CDR3, as DNA: TGCGCCCGCAGCGGGACTAGCGGGAGTAACGGGGAGACCCAGTACTTC. Translated: CARSGTSGSNGETQYF.

On this clonotype itself: A much bigger clone sits one base away, suggesting this may be a read error. The chain joins TRBV4-2 to TRBJ2-3; 11 nucleotides match TRBD2. The germline gives CDR1 LGHNA, CDR2 YNFKEQ. This CDR3 spans 19 amino acids. CDR3 nucleotide sequence: TGTGCCAGCAGCCAATGGGTAGCGGGAGGGCCGGTTGGCACAGATGCGCAGTATTTT. It translates to CASSQWVAGGPVGTDAQYF.

With regard to this clonotype: Relative to the germline gene, one junction end is altered; a read error may explain this. This chain links TRBV12-3 or TRBV12-4 with TRBJ1-5, with no clear D. The CDR3 is made up of 15 amino acids. CDR3 DNA sequence: TGTGCCAGCAGTTTAAATCGGGGTAGCAATAAGCCCCAGCATTTT. Its translation: CASSLNRGSNKPQHF.

The V call is TRBV5-1, the J call TRBJ2-3, with D maybe TRBD1 (6 bases). The germline V gene encodes CDR1 SGHRS and CDR2 YFSETQ. The CDR3 is 14 residues long. Trimming took off 9 bases at V and 2 bases at J, with 16 bases between the two ends. CDR3 loop: CANSEGHPTDTQYF. The CDR3 region has the DNA TGCGCCAATAGCGAGGGACACCCCACAGATACGCAGTATTTT.